Listed below are T cell receptor beta chains from one sample, sequenced in a study of CD8+CD57+ T cells in acquired aplastic anemia. TCRdb processed the reads anew with MiXCR; each CDR3 protein has one entry. The table lists 150,000 to 200,000 distinct CDR3 sequences, 48% of them singletons, with more than 30% in the top ten. Sequenced material: sorted CD4+, CD8+, or CD8+CD57+ T cells (not recorded which) from PBMCs. The receptors originated from a human donor with aplastic anemia. CDR3s include the opening cysteine and the closing phenylalanine or tryptophan. D genes are given only for firm matches. The size of a clone is reported for some rows only, either as once, few or many, or as a class for expanded clones.

clone size | J gene | V gene | D gene | CDR3 protein | CDR3 DNA
NA | TRBJ1-6 | TRBV20-1 | NA | CSASSTDSGVNSPLHF | TGCAGTGCTAGCTCCACCGACTCAGGGGTTAATTCACCCCTCCACTTT
NA | TRBJ2-7 | TRBV19 | NA | CASSRQSRGAHEQYF | TGTGCCAGTAGCCGCCAGAGCCGGGGGGCCCACGAGCAGTACTTC
NA | TRBJ2-3 | TRBV24-1 | TRBD1 | CATRDRAVTDTQYF | TGTGCCACCAGGGACAGGGCAGTCACAGATACGCAGTATTTT
NA | TRBJ1-1 | TRBV4-2 | NA | CASSPRGPRGGTEAFF | TGTGCCAGCAGCCCCCGAGGTCCCCGGGGTGGGACTGAAGCTTTCTTT
many | TRBJ1-1 | TRBV7-3 | NA | CASSPGRMNTEAFF | TGTGCCAGCAGCCCCGGACGGATGAACACTGAAGCTTTCTTT
NA | TRBJ2-1 | TRBV3-1 | TRBD2 | CASSQSPLLAEWGNEQFF | TGTGCCAGCAGCCAAAGCCCCCTCCTAGCGGAATGGGGGAATGAGCAGTTCTTC
few | TRBJ2-1 | TRBV9 | NA | CASSVAPSPREDEQFF | TGTGCCAGCAGCGTAGCCCCGTCCCCCAGGGAGGATGAGCAGTTCTTC
NA | TRBJ1-4 | TRBV15 | TRBD1 | CATSRGQGNEKLFF | TGTGCCACCAGCAGAGGACAGGGAAATGAAAAACTGTTTTTT
NA | TRBJ1-1 | TRBV19 | NA | CASSIPSGRCTEAFF | TGTGCCAGTAGTATCCCCTCAGGGAGGTGTACTGAAGCTTTCTTT
many | TRBJ1-2 | TRBV5-1 | NA | CASSLEQPNYGYTF | TGCGCCAGCAGCTTGGAACAGCCGAACTATGGCTACACCTTC
many | TRBJ2-3 | TRBV11-3 | NA | CASSSFGGTQYF | TGTGCCAGCAGCTCCTTTGGGGGTACGCAGTATTTT
many | TRBJ2-7 | TRBV5-1 | NA | CASSTGNWGPPYEQYF | TGCGCCAGCAGCACCGGGAACTGGGGACCTCCCTACGAGCAGTACTTC
many | TRBJ1-6 | TRBV27 | NA | CASSLGWDNSPLHF | TGTGCCAGCAGTTTAGGTTGGGATAATTCACCCCTCCACTTT
NA | TRBJ1-6 | TRBV28 | NA | CASSFSSGRGDSPLHF | TGTGCCAGCAGTTTTAGTTCGGGACGGGGGGATTCACCCCTCCACTTT
NA | TRBJ2-7 | TRBV28 | NA | CASSFDPQGPPRAYYYEQYF | TGTGCCAGCAGTTTCGATCCGCAGGGACCTCCCCGGGCGTACTACTACGAGCAGTACTTC
NA | TRBJ2-5 | TRBV5-1 | NA | CASSSGQSQETQYF | TGCGCCAGCAGCTCTGGACAGTCCCAAGAGACCCAGTACTTC
NA | TRBJ2-7 | TRBV10-2 | TRBD2 | CASKNRSGAGTYEQYF | TGCGCCAGCAAAAACAGGAGCGGGGCTGGAACCTACGAGCAGTACTTC
NA | TRBJ2-2 | TRBV11-2 | TRBD2 | CASSFIGGSTSNTGELFF | TGTGCCAGCAGCTTTATAGGCGGGAGCACCTCCAACACCGGGGAGCTGTTTTTT
many | TRBJ2-7 | TRBV27 | NA | CASRTGTYEQYF | TGTGCCAGCAGGACAGGAACCTACGAGCAGTACTTC
NA | TRBJ1-1 | TRBV29-1 | NA | CSVSRVISTEAFF | TGCAGCGTTTCCAGGGTTATAAGCACTGAAGCTTTCTTT
NA | TRBJ1-2 | TRBV7-9 | NA | CASSPSGNHGYTF | TGTGCCAGCAGCCCGTCCGGGAATCATGGCTACACCTTC
many | TRBJ2-3 | TRBV20-1 | NA | CSANSDTQYF | TGCAGTGCTAACTCGGATACGCAGTATTTT
many | TRBJ2-1 | TRBV9 | TRBD1 | CASSIRRDRGLDEQFF | TGTGCCAGCAGCATCCGTAGGGACAGGGGGCTCGATGAGCAGTTCTTC
NA | TRBJ2-5 | TRBV2 | TRBD2 | CASSEESGGETQYF | TGTGCCAGCAGTGAAGAGTCGGGAGGAGAGACCCAGTACTTC
many | TRBJ2-7 | TRBV5-1 | TRBD1 | CASSVTGATYEQYF | TGCGCCAGCAGCGTGACAGGGGCCACCTACGAGCAGTACTTC
many | TRBJ1-2 | TRBV7-9 | NA | CASSLVGTYGYTF | TGTGCCAGCAGCTTAGTCGGGACGTATGGCTACACCTTC
NA | TRBJ2-3 | TRBV29-1 | TRBD2 | CSVAGLAGGPGTDTQYF | TGCAGCGTTGCGGGACTAGCGGGAGGGCCGGGCACAGATACGCAGTATTTT
NA | TRBJ2-7 | TRBV7-2 | NA | CASSSRPGDEQYF | TGTGCCAGCAGCTCCCGGCCTGGGGACGAGCAGTACTTC
NA | TRBJ2-1 | TRBV5-1 | NA | CASRSSSGPHNEQFF | TGCGCCAGCAGATCTAGCAGCGGGCCCCACAATGAGCAGTTCTTC
many | TRBJ2-1 | TRBV12-3/TRBV12-4 | NA | CASSVYRDDEQFF | TGTGCCAGCAGTGTATACAGGGACGATGAGCAGTTCTTC
many | TRBJ1-1 | TRBV4-1 | NA | CASSQVTENTEAFF | TGCGCCAGCAGCCAAGTTACAGAGAACACTGAAGCTTTCTTT
few | TRBJ1-2 | TRBV11-2 | NA | CASTVNRDYGYTF | TGTGCCAGCACCGTAAACAGGGACTATGGCTACACCTTC
NA | TRBJ2-5 | TRBV29-1 | NA | CSVDAVQGETQYF | TGCAGCGTTGACGCGGTACAGGGAGAGACCCAGTACTTC
NA | TRBJ1-4 | TRBV10-3 | NA | CAISEFGQSNEKLFF | TGTGCCATCAGTGAGTTCGGACAGAGTAATGAAAAACTGTTTTTT
many | TRBJ1-5 | TRBV5-5 | NA | CASSLAAWGGNQPQHF | TGTGCCAGCAGCTTGGCGGCCTGGGGTGGCAATCAGCCCCAGCATTTT
NA | TRBJ1-3 | TRBV15 | NA | CATSRDKGAGNTIYF | TGTGCCACCAGCAGAGATAAGGGAGCTGGAAACACCATATATTTT
few | TRBJ2-2 | TRBV9 | TRBD1 | CASSAPTGEDRGLPGELFF | TGTGCCAGCAGCGCACCGACGGGAGAGGACAGGGGCCTTCCCGGGGAGCTGTTTTTT
few | TRBJ2-3 | TRBV3-1 | NA | CASSEGRITDTQYF | TGTGCCAGCAGCGAGGGACGTATCACAGATACGCAGTATTTT
few | TRBJ2-7 | TRBV29-1 | NA | CSVVLEVSYEQYF | TGCAGCGTGGTTTTGGAAGTGTCCTACGAGCAGTACTTC
NA | TRBJ1-1 | TRBV7-2 | NA | CASSSGANTGAFF | TGTGCCAGCAGCTCTGGGGCGAACACTGGAGCCTTCTTT
many | TRBJ1-1 | TRBV2 | NA | CASNSPGRDLFFF | TGTGCCAGCAATTCCCCGGGGCGCGACTTGTTTTTCTTT
NA | TRBJ1-1 | TRBV6-4 | TRBD1 | CASRDRENTEAFF | TGTGCCAGTCGGGACAGAGAGAACACTGAAGCTTTCTTT
many | TRBJ2-7 | TRBV20-1 | TRBD2 | CSARDGLAGAYEQYF | TGCAGTGCTAGAGATGGGCTAGCGGGAGCCTACGAGCAGTACTTC
NA | TRBJ1-1 | TRBV29-1 | TRBD1 | CSVDPGQGEPEAFF | TGCAGCGTTGATCCCGGACAGGGGGAGCCTGAAGCTTTCTTT
NA | TRBJ1-6 | TRBV19 | TRBD1 | CAGSDRAAYNSPPHF | TGTGCCGGTAGTGACAGGGCCGCCTATAATTCACCCCCCCACTTT
many | TRBJ2-7 | TRBV10-2 | TRBD1 | CASSGGTHRGRAYEQYF | TGCGCCAGCAGTGGGGGGACACACAGGGGGCGAGCCTACGAGCAGTACTTC